A single sample is the source of the 3 T cell receptor beta chains below, sequenced in a study of shared clonotypes between healthy human individuals. The protocol was immunoSEQ multiplex PCR, while the TCRdb copy is restricted to in-frame clones and leaves out a portion. Among some 1 million clones listed, 65% to 75% were seen once. Sample: memory CD4+ T cells sorted from blood. The subset here: CD45RA-negative fraction. The receptor source for this set is a man aged 18 to 30 in good health.

This clone was counted between two and nine times. The CDR3 here is CASSLFGTGISPLHF. CDR3 DNA sequence: TGTGCCAGCAGCTTATTTGGGACAGGCATTTCACCCCTCCACTTT. The V gene is TRBV7-2, the J gene TRBJ1-6; 8 positions match TRBD1. The length of the CDR3 is 15 residues. V trimming: 2 bases; J trimming: 9 bases; junction bases outside the gene matches: 6. Looked up from germline, CDR1 is SGHTA and CDR2 is FQGNSA.

The chain combines TRBV2 with TRBJ1-1; unclear D gene. The germline CDR1 and CDR2 sequences are SNHLY and FYNNEI. The CDR3 length is 14 residues. V was cut by 0 bases and J by 6 bases, with 11 bases left in between. The CDR3 DNA follows: TGTGCCAGCAGTGAAGCCAGGAGCACCCCTGAAGCTTTCTTT. This sequence encodes CASSEARSTPEAFF. The full variable domain, rest sourced from reference TRBV2 and TRBJ1-1, is EPEVTQTPSHQVTQMGQEVILRCVPISNHLYFYWYRQILGQKVEFLVSFYNNEISEKSEIFDDQFSVERPDGSNFTLKIRSTKLEDSAMYFCASSEARSTPEAFFGQGTRLTVV.

The rearrangement joins TRBV14 to TRBJ2-2; unclear D gene. CDR1 and CDR2 (germline): SGHDN, FVKESK. Deletions cut 0 bases from V and 2 bases from J, with 7 bases between. This CDR3 is 15 amino acids long. This CDR3 reads CASSQEVSNTGELFF. CDR3 coding DNA: TGTGCCAGCAGCCAAGAAGTCTCTAACACCGGGGAGCTGTTTTTT.